Sequencing of this TCR beta chain was carried out in a study of regulatory T cells in long-lasting Graves disease. Germline-derived CDR1 and CDR2 are SEHNR and FQNEAQ (reference sequence). Trimming removed 5 bases at V and 5 bases at J, with 18 bases between. The CDR3 consists of 16 residues. Study conclusions and caveats: More public clonotypes were shared by persistent patients (fewer than 3,000) than by new patients (about 1,000).

This clonotype appeared a few times. Its antigen remains unidentified. Investigators prepared the TCR beta libraries by applying iRepertoire HTBI primers and Arm-PCR of CDR3 regions. From the multiplex PCR reads, TCRdb called clonotypes with MiXCR, one entry per CDR3 protein. The data show approximately 560,000 distinct CDR3 sequences, roughly a sixth seen once. Noted time point: newly diagnosed GD, antithyroid drugs for less than 3 months. RNA extracted from PBMCs served as the sequencing template. All patients originated from an endocrinology department located in Xi'an, China. These same records also appear under a second study, on T cells in Graves' hyperthyroidism and ophthalmopathy. Per that study: Patients were excluded for uncontrolled infection, other autoimmune disease, pregnancy or lactation.

The receptor was derived from a man aged 18 to 29 with Graves disease. The rearrangement joins TRBV7-9 to TRBJ2-2; tentative D call: TRBD1 (7 bases). The specimen comprised peripheral blood mononuclear cells (PBMCs), sampled at new diagnosis, from a patient treated with antithyroid drugs. The CDR3 is CASSLQGGRGTGELFF. CDR3 in DNA: TGTGCCAGCAGCCTCCAGGGGGGCCGAGGGACCGGGGAGCTGTTTTTT.